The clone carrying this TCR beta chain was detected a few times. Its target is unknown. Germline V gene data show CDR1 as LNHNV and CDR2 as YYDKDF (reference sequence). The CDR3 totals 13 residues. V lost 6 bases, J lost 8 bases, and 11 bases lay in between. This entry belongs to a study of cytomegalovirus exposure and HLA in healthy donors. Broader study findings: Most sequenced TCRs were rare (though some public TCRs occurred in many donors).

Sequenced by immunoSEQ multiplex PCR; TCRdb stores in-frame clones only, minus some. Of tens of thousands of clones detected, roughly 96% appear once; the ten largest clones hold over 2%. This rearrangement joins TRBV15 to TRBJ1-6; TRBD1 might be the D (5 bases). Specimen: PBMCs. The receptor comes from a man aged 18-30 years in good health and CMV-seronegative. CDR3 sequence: CATRGPRDSPLHF. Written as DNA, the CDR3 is TGTGCCACCAGGGGGCCCAGGGATTCACCCCTCCACTTT.